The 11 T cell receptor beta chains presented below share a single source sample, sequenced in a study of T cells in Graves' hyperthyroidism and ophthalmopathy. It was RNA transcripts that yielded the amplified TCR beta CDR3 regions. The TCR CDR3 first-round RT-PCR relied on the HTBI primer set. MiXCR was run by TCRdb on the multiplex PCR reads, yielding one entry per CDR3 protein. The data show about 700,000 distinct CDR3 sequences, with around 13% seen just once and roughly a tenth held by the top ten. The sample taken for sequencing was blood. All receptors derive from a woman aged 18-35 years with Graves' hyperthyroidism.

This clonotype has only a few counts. The CDR3 spells CASSEPRGSGELFF. The CDR3 DNA reads as TGCGCCAGCAGCGAACCTAGGGGTTCCGGGGAGCTGTTTTTT. The chain links TRBV5-1 to TRBJ2-2, with a tentative D call TRBD1 (5 bases). The germline V gene has CDR1 SGHRS and CDR2 YFSETQ. V shed 4 bases and J shed 6 bases, with 13 bases lying between them. The CDR3 extends over 14 amino acids.

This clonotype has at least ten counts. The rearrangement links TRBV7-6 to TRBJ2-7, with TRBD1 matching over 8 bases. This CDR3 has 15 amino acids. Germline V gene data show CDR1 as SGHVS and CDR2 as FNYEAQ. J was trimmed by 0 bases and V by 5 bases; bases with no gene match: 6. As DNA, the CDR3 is TGTGCCAGCAGCAAAACAGGGGGATTCTCCTACGAGCAGTACTTC. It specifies CASSKTGGFSYEQYF.

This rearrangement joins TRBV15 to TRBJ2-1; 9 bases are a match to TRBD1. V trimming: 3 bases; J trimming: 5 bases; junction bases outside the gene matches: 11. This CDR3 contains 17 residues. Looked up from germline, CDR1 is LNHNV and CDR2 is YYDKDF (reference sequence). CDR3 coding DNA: TGTGCCACCAGCAGTAAGGCCGACGGGACAGGGAACAATGAGCAGTTCTTC. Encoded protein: CATSSKADGTGNNEQFF.

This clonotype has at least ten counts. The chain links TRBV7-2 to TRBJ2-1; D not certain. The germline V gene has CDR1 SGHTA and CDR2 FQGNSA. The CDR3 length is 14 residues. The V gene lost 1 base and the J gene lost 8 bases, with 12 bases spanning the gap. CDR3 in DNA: TGTGCCAGCAGCTTAGAATTGTTTACTGATGAGCAGTTCTTC. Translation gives CASSLELFTDEQFF.

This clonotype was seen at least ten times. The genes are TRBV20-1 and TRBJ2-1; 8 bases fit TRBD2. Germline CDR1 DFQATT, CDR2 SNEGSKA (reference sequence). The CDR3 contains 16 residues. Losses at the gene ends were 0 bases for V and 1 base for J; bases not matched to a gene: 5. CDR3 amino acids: CSARDVQRESYNEQFF. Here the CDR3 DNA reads TGCAGTGCTAGAGATGTTCAGCGGGAGTCCTACAATGAGCAGTTCTTC.

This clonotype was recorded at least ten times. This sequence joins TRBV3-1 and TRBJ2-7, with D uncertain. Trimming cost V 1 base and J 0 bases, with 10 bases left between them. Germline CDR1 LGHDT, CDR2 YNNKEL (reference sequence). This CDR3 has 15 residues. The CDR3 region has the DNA TGTGCCAGCAGCCAAGGTGGGATCAACTCCTACGAGCAGTACTTC. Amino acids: CASSQGGINSYEQYF.

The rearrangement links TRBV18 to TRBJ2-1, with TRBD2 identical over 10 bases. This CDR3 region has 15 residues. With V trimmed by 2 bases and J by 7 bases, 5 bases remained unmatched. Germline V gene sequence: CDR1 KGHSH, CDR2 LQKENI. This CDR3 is CASSPELAGENEQFF. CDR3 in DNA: TGTGCCAGCTCACCAGAGCTAGCGGGAGAAAATGAGCAGTTCTTC. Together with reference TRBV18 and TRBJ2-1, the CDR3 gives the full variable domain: NAGVMQNPRHLVRRRGQEARLRCSPMKGHSHVYWYRQLPEEGLKFMVYLQKENIIDESGMPKERFSAEFPKEGPSILRIQQVVRGDSAAYFCASSPELAGENEQFFGPGTRLTVL.

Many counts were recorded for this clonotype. CDR3 protein: CASSPGSPGLVGSETQYF. In nucleotides, the CDR3 is TGTGCCAGCAGCCCCGGGTCGCCGGGACTAGTGGGTTCGGAGACCCAGTACTTC. The genes are TRBV7-2 and TRBJ2-5, with 8 bases aligning to TRBD2. Per germline, CDR1 SGHTA and CDR2 FQGNSA. V trimming: 5 bases; J trimming: 5 bases; junction bases outside the gene matches: 19. This CDR3 contains 18 residues. The full variable domain, rest sourced from reference TRBV7-2 and TRBJ2-5, is GAGVSQSPSNKVTEKGKDVELRCDPISGHTALYWYRQSLGQGLEFLIYFQGNSAPDKSGLPSDRFSAERTGGSVSTLTIQRTQQEDSAVYLCASSPGSPGLVGSETQYFGPGTRLLVL.

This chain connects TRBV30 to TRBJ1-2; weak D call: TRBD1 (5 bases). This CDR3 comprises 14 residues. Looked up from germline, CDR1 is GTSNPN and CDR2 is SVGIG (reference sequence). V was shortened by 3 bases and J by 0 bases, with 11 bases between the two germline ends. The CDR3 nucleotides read TGTGCCTGGAGGCGCGCAGGGACTAACTATGGCTACACCTTC. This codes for CAWRRAGTNYGYTF.

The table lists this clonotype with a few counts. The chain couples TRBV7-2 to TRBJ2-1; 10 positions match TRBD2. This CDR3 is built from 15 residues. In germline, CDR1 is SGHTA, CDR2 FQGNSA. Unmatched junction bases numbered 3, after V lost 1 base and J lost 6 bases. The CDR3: CASSLEAGGTNEQFF. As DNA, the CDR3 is TGTGCCAGCAGCTTAGAAGCGGGAGGGACCAATGAGCAGTTCTTC. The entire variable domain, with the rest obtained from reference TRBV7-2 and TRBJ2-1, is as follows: GAGVSQSPSNKVTEKGKDVELRCDPISGHTALYWYRQSLGQGLEFLIYFQGNSAPDKSGLPSDRFSAERTGGSVSTLTIQRTQQEDSAVYLCASSLEAGGTNEQFFGPGTRLTVL.

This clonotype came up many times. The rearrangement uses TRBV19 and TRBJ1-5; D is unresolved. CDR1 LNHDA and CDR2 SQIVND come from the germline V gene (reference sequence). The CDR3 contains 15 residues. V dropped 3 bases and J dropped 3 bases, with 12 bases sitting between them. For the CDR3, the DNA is TGTGCCAGTAGTATGGGCCGGGTTAACAATCAGCCCCAGCATTTT. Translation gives CASSMGRVNNQPQHF.